These 10 T cell receptor beta chains were sequenced from one sample in a study of CD8+ T cells in alopecia areata. Extraction of RNA preceded its reverse transcription into cDNA, which served as the sequencing template. The data were produced by immunoSEQ multiplex PCR, yet TCRdb's version contains in-frame clones alone and is incomplete. The table shows 150,000 to 180,000 clones, with around 55% occurring only once. Material: CD8+ T cells sorted from blood, obtained at week 0. Receptors originate from a human donor with alopecia areata.

The rearrangement joins TRBV29-1 to TRBJ1-2, with 7 bases fitting TRBD1. The junction had 14 bases not matched to a gene; V was cut back by 4 bases and J by 6 bases. Germline V gives CDR1 SQVTM, CDR2 ANQGSEA. This CDR3 spans 15 amino acids. The CDR3 DNA reads as TGCAGCGTTGTTGAATCAGGGGGGCTCGGAAATGGCTACACCTTC. Its protein is CSVVESGGLGNGYTF.

V is TRBV14 and J is TRBJ1-1, with TRBD1 matching 7 bases. The CDR3 loop spans 15 amino acids. Looked up from germline, CDR1 is SGHDN and CDR2 is FVKESK. V was pared by 4 bases and J by 6 bases, with 11 bases of the junction left unmatched. CDR3 sequence: CASSPWTGAKAEAFF. Here the CDR3 DNA reads TGTGCCAGCAGCCCCTGGACAGGAGCGAAGGCTGAAGCTTTCTTT.

A few counts support this clone. The chain recombines TRBV27 with TRBJ2-7, with D perhaps TRBD1 or TRBD2 (5 bases each). Germline lookup yields CDR1 MNHEY and CDR2 SMNVEV (reference sequence). Trimming pared 8 bases from V and 2 bases from J, leaving 16 bases between. The CDR3 contains 14 residues. CDR3 DNA: TGTGCCAGCCGATTACCAGGGAGTGCCTACGAGCAGTACTTC. Its translation: CASRLPGSAYEQYF.

The V and J genes are TRBV12-5 and TRBJ2-1; D assignment may be TRBD1 or TRBD2 (7 bases each). CDR1 LGHNT and CDR2 FRNRAP come from the germline V gene. Trimming left V 10 bases short and J 2 bases short, with 18 bases between. This CDR3 is built from 15 residues. In DNA, the CDR3 is TGTGCTACCGGAGAGGGAGGGGGCGCCTACAATGAGCAGTTCTTC. Protein sequence: CATGEGGGAYNEQFF.

The gene calls are TRBV4-3 and TRBJ1-1; perhaps TRBD1 as D (6 bases). The CDR3 length is 15 residues. CDR1 and CDR2 from the germline V gene are LGHNA and YSLEER. Deletions cut 1 base from V and 1 base from J, with 10 bases between. The CDR3 spells CASSQVRGANTEAFF. For the CDR3, the DNA is TGCGCCAGCAGCCAAGTGCGGGGGGCGAACACTGAAGCTTTCTTT.

The CDR3 is CASSSDRVINTEAFF. The CDR3 DNA follows: TGTGCCAGCAGCTCGGACAGGGTAATTAACACTGAAGCTTTCTTT. V and J are TRBV7-9 and TRBJ1-1; 8 positions match TRBD1. Germline values: CDR1 SEHNR, CDR2 FQNEAQ (reference sequence). This CDR3 has 15 amino acids. J lost 2 bases, V lost 4 bases, and 6 bases had no gene match. Looking up the rest from reference TRBV7-9 and TRBJ1-1 gives the full variable domain: DTGVSQNPRHKITKRGQNVTFRCDPISEHNRLYWYRQTLGQGPEFLTYFQNEAQLEKSRLLSDRFSAERPKGSFSTLEIQRTEQGDSAMYLCASSSDRVINTEAFFGQGTRLTVV.

This clone was found a few times. The genes are TRBV2 and TRBJ2-2; no clear D gene. The germline V gene has CDR1 SNHLY and CDR2 FYNNEI. The CDR3 extends over 11 amino acids. V was trimmed by 7 bases and J by 7 bases, leaving 7 bases between them. CDR3: CASNEGGELFF. CDR3 nucleotide sequence: TGTGCCAGCAACGAAGGCGGGGAGCTGTTTTTT.

The V gene is TRBV9, the J gene TRBJ2-5; D may be TRBD1 (6 bases). CDR3 length: 15 residues. Per the germline V gene, CDR1 is SGDLS and CDR2 is YYNGEE. Trimming took off 4 bases at V and 2 bases at J, with 15 bases between the two ends. CDR3: CASSIHPDSQETQYF. The CDR3 nucleotides are TGTGCCAGCAGCATACACCCGGACAGTCAAGAGACCCAGTACTTC.

The chain is built from TRBV19 and TRBJ1-2; TRBD1 might be the D (5 bases). Trimming removed 3 bases at V and 6 bases at J, with 11 bases between. The CDR3 sequence is 13 residues long. The germline gives CDR1 LNHDA, CDR2 SQIVND (reference sequence). The CDR3 coding sequence is TGTGCCAGTAGTATCCCAGGGAGGGATGGCTACACCTTC. Translating it yields CASSIPGRDGYTF.

The rearrangement joins TRBV29-1 to TRBJ1-2; weak D call: TRBD1 (5 bases). V dropped 0 bases and J dropped 7 bases, with 6 bases sitting between them. The CDR3 is 11 residues long. Germline CDR1 SQVTM, CDR2 ANQGSEA. In DNA form, the CDR3 reads TGCAGCGTTGAAGAAAGGGGTGGCTACACCTTC. This translates into CSVEERGGYTF.